A selection of T cell receptor beta chains follows, all from one sample in a study of T cell responses to AZD1222 COVID-19 vaccine. Sequenced by immunoSEQ multiplex PCR; TCRdb stores in-frame clones only, minus some. Counted here are 130,000 to 150,000 clones, 90% to 95% occurring once; the ten biggest clones make up around 2.8%. The input for sequencing was peripheral blood, taken on day 0 of MenACWY control vaccination. These receptors were obtained from an adult in good health. Each CDR3 is given with its conserved first and last residue. The order of the fields is clone size, V gene, D gene, J gene, CDR3 protein, CDR3 DNA. A D gene is named only where the DNA matches it firmly. Size is omitted from some rows. Given values are once, few, many or a class for expanded clones.

clone size: NA; V gene: TRBV5-6; D gene: NA; J gene: TRBJ1-1; CDR3 protein: CATQGNTEAFF; CDR3 DNA: TGTGCCACTCAAGGAAACACTGAAGCTTTCTTT
clone size: NA; V gene: TRBV12-3/TRBV12-4; D gene: NA; J gene: TRBJ1-1; CDR3 protein: CASSLLHYTEAFF; CDR3 DNA: TGTGCCAGCAGTTTATTGCACTACACTGAAGCTTTCTTT
clone size: NA; V gene: TRBV27; D gene: TRBD1; J gene: TRBJ2-7; CDR3 protein: CASSFLQGIVNEQYF; CDR3 DNA: TGTGCCAGCAGTTTCCTACAGGGGATTGTCAACGAGCAGTACTTC
clone size: NA; V gene: TRBV11-2; D gene: TRBD1; J gene: TRBJ2-7; CDR3 protein: CASSLDQTGVYEQYF; CDR3 DNA: TGTGCCAGCAGCTTAGATCAGACAGGGGTCTACGAGCAGTACTTC
clone size: NA; V gene: TRBV5-1; D gene: TRBD2; J gene: TRBJ2-1; CDR3 protein: CASGTTTSNEQFF; CDR3 DNA: TGCGCCAGCGGGACTACTACTAGCAATGAGCAGTTCTTC
clone size: NA; V gene: TRBV19; D gene: NA; J gene: TRBJ2-1; CDR3 protein: CASRTMNEQFF; CDR3 DNA: TGTGCCAGTAGGACCATGAATGAGCAGTTCTTC
clone size: NA; V gene: TRBV5-4; D gene: TRBD1; J gene: TRBJ2-1; CDR3 protein: CASSWGTAPTNEQFF; CDR3 DNA: TGTGCCAGCAGCTGGGGGACAGCTCCTACTAATGAGCAGTTCTTC
clone size: NA; V gene: TRBV5-1; D gene: NA; J gene: TRBJ1-1; CDR3 protein: CASSWSGGLNTEAFF; CDR3 DNA: TGCGCCAGCAGCTGGAGCGGGGGCCTGAACACTGAAGCTTTCTTT
clone size: NA; V gene: TRBV27; D gene: TRBD2; J gene: TRBJ2-1; CDR3 protein: CASSSQTSESNEQFF; CDR3 DNA: TGTGCCAGCAGTTCCCAGACTAGCGAATCAAATGAGCAGTTCTTC
clone size: NA; V gene: TRBV24-1; D gene: NA; J gene: TRBJ1-1; CDR3 protein: CATSGLGTEAFF; CDR3 DNA: TGTGCCACCAGTGGGTTGGGCACTGAAGCTTTCTTT
clone size: NA; V gene: TRBV27; D gene: NA; J gene: TRBJ2-1; CDR3 protein: CASSFGPPSNYNEQFF; CDR3 DNA: TGTGCCAGCAGTTTCGGGCCCCCTTCCAACTACAATGAGCAGTTCTTC
clone size: once; V gene: TRBV27; D gene: NA; J gene: TRBJ1-1; CDR3 protein: CASSPRGAGTEAFF; CDR3 DNA: TGTGCCAGCAGTCCCCGGGGGGCGGGGACTGAAGCTTTCTTT
clone size: NA; V gene: TRBV13; D gene: TRBD1; J gene: TRBJ1-1; CDR3 protein: CASSSGRQGTSAFF; CDR3 DNA: TGTGCCAGCAGCAGCGGCCGACAGGGGACGAGTGCTTTCTTT
clone size: NA; V gene: TRBV7-9; D gene: TRBD1; J gene: TRBJ1-1; CDR3 protein: CASSSQGPNTEAFF; CDR3 DNA: TGTGCCAGCAGCTCACAGGGGCCGAACACTGAAGCTTTCTTT
clone size: NA; V gene: TRBV14; D gene: TRBD1; J gene: TRBJ2-7; CDR3 protein: CASSSWTGSRYEQYF; CDR3 DNA: TGTGCCAGCAGCTCATGGACAGGGTCGCGCTACGAGCAGTACTTC
clone size: NA; V gene: TRBV6-5; D gene: NA; J gene: TRBJ1-1; CDR3 protein: CASRPRGVNTEAFF; CDR3 DNA: TGTGCCAGCAGACCCCGAGGGGTTAACACTGAAGCTTTCTTT
clone size: NA; V gene: TRBV7-8; D gene: TRBD1; J gene: TRBJ1-1; CDR3 protein: CASSTTRQGRGTEAFF; CDR3 DNA: TGTGCCAGCAGCACAACCAGACAGGGAAGGGGCACTGAAGCTTTCTTT
clone size: few; V gene: TRBV6-6; D gene: NA; J gene: TRBJ1-1; CDR3 protein: CASSYAAQGGREAFF; CDR3 DNA: TGTGCCAGCAGTTACGCGGCGCAGGGTGGACGTGAAGCTTTCTTT
clone size: NA; V gene: TRBV9; D gene: NA; J gene: TRBJ1-4; CDR3 protein: CASSVGRALSNEKLFF; CDR3 DNA: TGTGCCAGCAGCGTAGGTCGGGCACTCTCTAATGAAAAACTGTTTTTT
clone size: NA; V gene: TRBV27; D gene: TRBD1; J gene: TRBJ2-3; CDR3 protein: CASSWGTGRTDTQYF; CDR3 DNA: TGTGCCAGCAGTTGGGGGACAGGGAGGACAGATACGCAGTATTTT
clone size: NA; V gene: TRBV6-1; D gene: TRBD1; J gene: TRBJ1-2; CDR3 protein: CASSEALGQGGFGYTF; CDR3 DNA: TGTGCCAGCAGTGAAGCGCTGGGACAGGGGGGATTCGGCTACACCTTC
clone size: NA; V gene: TRBV18; D gene: NA; J gene: TRBJ1-3; CDR3 protein: CASSPTQNTIYF; CDR3 DNA: TGTGCCAGCTCACCAACTCAAAACACCATATATTTT
clone size: NA; V gene: TRBV5-1; D gene: NA; J gene: TRBJ2-3; CDR3 protein: CASSLQGQGPDTQYF; CDR3 DNA: TGCGCCAGCAGCCTGCAGGGTCAGGGCCCAGATACGCAGTATTTT
clone size: many; V gene: TRBV28; D gene: TRBD1; J gene: TRBJ1-3; CDR3 protein: CASSRDRVNGNTIYF; CDR3 DNA: TGTGCCAGCAGTCGCGACAGGGTAAACGGAAACACCATATATTTT
clone size: NA; V gene: TRBV5-1; D gene: NA; J gene: TRBJ1-4; CDR3 protein: CASRRTGGLLEKLFF; CDR3 DNA: TGCGCCAGCAGAAGGACCGGGGGGCTACTAGAAAAACTGTTTTTT
clone size: NA; V gene: TRBV4-1; D gene: TRBD2; J gene: TRBJ2-5; CDR3 protein: CASSLNAGGEETQYF; CDR3 DNA: TGCGCCAGCAGCCTAAACGCGGGGGGGGAAGAGACCCAGTACTTC
clone size: NA; V gene: TRBV9; D gene: NA; J gene: TRBJ2-3; CDR3 protein: CASSVVTSSDSTDTQYF; CDR3 DNA: TGTGCCAGCAGCGTAGTTACTAGCTCAGATAGCACAGATACGCAGTATTTT
clone size: once; V gene: TRBV5-1; D gene: NA; J gene: TRBJ1-1; CDR3 protein: CASSLGRIEQSPNTEAFF; CDR3 DNA: TGCGCCAGCAGCTTGGGGAGGATCGAACAAAGCCCGAACACTGAAGCTTTCTTT
clone size: NA; V gene: TRBV10-1; D gene: TRBD1; J gene: TRBJ2-7; CDR3 protein: CASRGQGAGEQYF; CDR3 DNA: TGCGCCAGCAGGGGACAGGGGGCCGGCGAGCAGTACTTC
clone size: NA; V gene: TRBV6-5; D gene: NA; J gene: TRBJ2-7; CDR3 protein: CASTGRTETYEQYF; CDR3 DNA: TGTGCCAGCACCGGACGGACGGAGACCTACGAGCAGTACTTC
clone size: NA; V gene: TRBV30; D gene: NA; J gene: TRBJ2-7; CDR3 protein: CAWTQGLEQYF; CDR3 DNA: TGTGCCTGGACCCAGGGTTTGGAGCAGTACTTC
clone size: NA; V gene: TRBV7-9; D gene: NA; J gene: TRBJ1-2; CDR3 protein: CASSRENYGYTF; CDR3 DNA: TGTGCCAGCAGCAGGGAAAACTATGGCTACACCTTC
clone size: NA; V gene: TRBV29-1; D gene: TRBD1; J gene: TRBJ1-1; CDR3 protein: CSVEGSQGMNTEAFF; CDR3 DNA: TGCAGCGTTGAAGGGTCACAGGGGATGAACACTGAAGCTTTCTTT
clone size: NA; V gene: TRBV10-3; D gene: NA; J gene: TRBJ1-1; CDR3 protein: CAISLAGGYTEAFF; CDR3 DNA: TGTGCCATCAGTTTAGCGGGGGGGTACACTGAAGCTTTCTTT
clone size: NA; V gene: TRBV5-1; D gene: NA; J gene: TRBJ1-4; CDR3 protein: CASSQPEGRKNEKLFF; CDR3 DNA: TGCGCCAGCAGCCAACCAGAGGGACGGAAAAATGAAAAACTGTTTTTT